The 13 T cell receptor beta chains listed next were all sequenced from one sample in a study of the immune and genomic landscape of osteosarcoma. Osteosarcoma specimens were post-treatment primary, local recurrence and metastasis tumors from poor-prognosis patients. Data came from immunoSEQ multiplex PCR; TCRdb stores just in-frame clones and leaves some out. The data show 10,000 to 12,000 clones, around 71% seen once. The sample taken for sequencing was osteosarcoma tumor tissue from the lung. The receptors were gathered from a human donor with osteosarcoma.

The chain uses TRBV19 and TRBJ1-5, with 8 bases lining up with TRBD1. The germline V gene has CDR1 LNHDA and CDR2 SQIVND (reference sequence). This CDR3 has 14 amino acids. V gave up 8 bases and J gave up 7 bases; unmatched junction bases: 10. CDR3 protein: CASHRTGRRQPQHF. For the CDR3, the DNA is TGTGCCAGTCATAGGACAGGGCGGAGGCAGCCCCAGCATTTT.

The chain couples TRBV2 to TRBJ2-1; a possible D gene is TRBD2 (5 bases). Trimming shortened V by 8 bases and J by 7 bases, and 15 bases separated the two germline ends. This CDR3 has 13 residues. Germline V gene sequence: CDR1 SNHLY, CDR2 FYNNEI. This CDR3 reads CASGEWFGNEQFF. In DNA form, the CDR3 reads TGTGCCAGCGGGGAGTGGTTTGGAAATGAGCAGTTCTTC.

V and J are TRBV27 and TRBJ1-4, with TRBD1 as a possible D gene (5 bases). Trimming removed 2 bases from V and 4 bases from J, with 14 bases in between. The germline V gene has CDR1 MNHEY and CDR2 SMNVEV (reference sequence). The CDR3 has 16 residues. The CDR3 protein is CASSLGWGRGNEKLFF. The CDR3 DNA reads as TGTGCCAGCAGTTTAGGCTGGGGACGGGGTAATGAAAAACTGTTTTTT.

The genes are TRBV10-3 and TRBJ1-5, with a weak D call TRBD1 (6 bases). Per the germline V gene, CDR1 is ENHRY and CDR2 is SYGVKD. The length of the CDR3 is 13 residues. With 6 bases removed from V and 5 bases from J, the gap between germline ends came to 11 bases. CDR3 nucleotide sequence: TGTGCCATCAGCAGGGACATCGATCAGCCCCAGCATTTT. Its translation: CAISRDIDQPQHF.

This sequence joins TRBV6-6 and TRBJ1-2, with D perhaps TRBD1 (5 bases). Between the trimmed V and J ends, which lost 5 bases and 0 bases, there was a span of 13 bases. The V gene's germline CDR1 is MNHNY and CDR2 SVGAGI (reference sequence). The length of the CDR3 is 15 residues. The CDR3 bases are TGTGCCAGCAGTACCTGGACACAATCTAACTATGGCTACACCTTC. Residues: CASSTWTQSNYGYTF.

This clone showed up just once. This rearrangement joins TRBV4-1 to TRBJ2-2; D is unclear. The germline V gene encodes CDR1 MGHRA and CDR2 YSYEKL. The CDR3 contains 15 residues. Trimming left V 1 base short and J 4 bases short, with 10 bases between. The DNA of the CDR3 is TGCGCCAGCAGCCAAGTTTCTGGGCTCACCGGGGAGCTGTTTTTT. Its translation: CASSQVSGLTGELFF.

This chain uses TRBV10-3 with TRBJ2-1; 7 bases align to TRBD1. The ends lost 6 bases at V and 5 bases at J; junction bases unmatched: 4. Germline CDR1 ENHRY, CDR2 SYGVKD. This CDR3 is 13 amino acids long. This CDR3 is CAIRRGRDNEQFF. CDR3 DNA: TGTGCCATCAGAAGGGGGCGGGACAATGAGCAGTTCTTC.

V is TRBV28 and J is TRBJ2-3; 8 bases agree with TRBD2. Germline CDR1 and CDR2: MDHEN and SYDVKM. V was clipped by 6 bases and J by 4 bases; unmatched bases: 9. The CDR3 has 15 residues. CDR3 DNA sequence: TGTGCCAGCAGCCCCGTTACTAGCGGAGCAGATACGCAGTATTTT. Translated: CASSPVTSGADTQYF.

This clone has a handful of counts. The CDR3 sequence is CASSVVGGMSTDTQYF. The CDR3 bases are TGTGCCAGCAGCGTAGTCGGAGGGATGAGCACAGATACGCAGTATTTT. V and J are TRBV9 and TRBJ2-3; the D gene is possibly TRBD2 (6 bases). Germline V gene data show CDR1 as SGDLS and CDR2 as YYNGEE. The V end was cut by 0 bases, the J end by 0 bases, with 11 bases between. The CDR3 consists of 16 residues.

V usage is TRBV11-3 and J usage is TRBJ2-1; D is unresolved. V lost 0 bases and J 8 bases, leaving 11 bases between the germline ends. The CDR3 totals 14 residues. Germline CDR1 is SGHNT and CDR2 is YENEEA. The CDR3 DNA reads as TGTGCCAGCAGCTTAGATATGAGATTCGATGAGCAGTTCTTC. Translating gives CASSLDMRFDEQFF. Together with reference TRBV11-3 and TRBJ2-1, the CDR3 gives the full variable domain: EAGVVQSPRYKIIEKKQPVAFWCNPISGHNTLYWYLQNLGQGPELLIRYENEEAVDDSQLPKDRFSAERLKGVDSTLKIQPAELGDSAVYLCASSLDMRFDEQFFGPGTRLTVL.

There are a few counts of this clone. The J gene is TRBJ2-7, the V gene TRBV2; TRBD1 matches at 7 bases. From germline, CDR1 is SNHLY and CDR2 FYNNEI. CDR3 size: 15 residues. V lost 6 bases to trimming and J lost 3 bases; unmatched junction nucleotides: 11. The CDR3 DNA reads TGTGCCAGCAGGCCCCTGACAGGGAATCTCTACGAGCAGTACTTC. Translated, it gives CASRPLTGNLYEQYF.

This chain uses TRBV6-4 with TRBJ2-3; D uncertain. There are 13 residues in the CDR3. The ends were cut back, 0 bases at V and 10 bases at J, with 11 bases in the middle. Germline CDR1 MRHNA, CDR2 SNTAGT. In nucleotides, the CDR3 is TGTGCCAGCAGTGACTCCCTGGGCCGAGCGCAGTATTTT. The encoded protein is CASSDSLGRAQYF.

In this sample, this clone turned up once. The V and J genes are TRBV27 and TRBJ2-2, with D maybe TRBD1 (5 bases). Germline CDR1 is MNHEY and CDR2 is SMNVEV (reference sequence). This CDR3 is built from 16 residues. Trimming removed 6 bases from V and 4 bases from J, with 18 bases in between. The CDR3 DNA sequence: TGTGCCAGCAGCCATGGGGCAGGGCGATCCACCGGGGAGCTGTTTTTT. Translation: CASSHGAGRSTGELFF.